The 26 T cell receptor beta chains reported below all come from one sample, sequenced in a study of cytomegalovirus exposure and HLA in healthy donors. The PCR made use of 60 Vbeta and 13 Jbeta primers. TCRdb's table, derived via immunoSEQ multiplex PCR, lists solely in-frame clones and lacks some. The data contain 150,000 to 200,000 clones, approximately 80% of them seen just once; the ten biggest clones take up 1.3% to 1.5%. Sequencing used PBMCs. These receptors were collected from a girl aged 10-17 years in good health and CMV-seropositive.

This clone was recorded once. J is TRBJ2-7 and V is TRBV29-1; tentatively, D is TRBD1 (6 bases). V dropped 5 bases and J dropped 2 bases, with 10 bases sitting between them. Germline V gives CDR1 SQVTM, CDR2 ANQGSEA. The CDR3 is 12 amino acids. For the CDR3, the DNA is TGCAGCGTTTCGACAGGCCCCTACGAGCAGTACTTC. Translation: CSVSTGPYEQYF.

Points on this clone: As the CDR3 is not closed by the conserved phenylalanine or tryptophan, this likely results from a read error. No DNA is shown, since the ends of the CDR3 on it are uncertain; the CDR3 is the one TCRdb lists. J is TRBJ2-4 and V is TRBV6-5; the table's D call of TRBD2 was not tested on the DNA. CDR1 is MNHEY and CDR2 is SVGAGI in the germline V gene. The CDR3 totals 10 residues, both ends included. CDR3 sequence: CASSYISGKR.

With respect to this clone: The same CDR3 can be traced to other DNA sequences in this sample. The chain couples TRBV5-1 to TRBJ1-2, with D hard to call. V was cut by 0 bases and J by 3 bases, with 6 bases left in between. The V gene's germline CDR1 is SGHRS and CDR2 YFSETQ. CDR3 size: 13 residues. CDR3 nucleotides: TGCGCCAGCAGCTTGGGCGGGGACTATGGCTACACCTTC. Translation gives CASSLGGDYGYTF.

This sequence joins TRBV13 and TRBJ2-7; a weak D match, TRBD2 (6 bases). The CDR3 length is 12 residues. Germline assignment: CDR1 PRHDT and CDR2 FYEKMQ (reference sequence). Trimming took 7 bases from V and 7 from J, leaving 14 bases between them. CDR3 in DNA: TGTGCCAGCACCTCCGGAGGGAAGGAGCAGTACTTC. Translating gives CASTSGGKEQYF. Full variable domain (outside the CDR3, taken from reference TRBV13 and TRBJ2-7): AAGVIQSPRHLIKEKRETATLKCYPIPRHDTVYWYQQGPGQDPQFLISFYEKMQSDKGSIPDRFSAQQFSDYHSELNMSSLELGDSALYFCASTSGGKEQYFGPGTRLTVT.

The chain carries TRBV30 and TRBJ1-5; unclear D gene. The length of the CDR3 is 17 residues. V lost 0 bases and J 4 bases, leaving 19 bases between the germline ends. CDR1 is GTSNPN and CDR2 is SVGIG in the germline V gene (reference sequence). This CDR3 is CAWSVPPGPPQNQPQHF. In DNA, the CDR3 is TGTGCCTGGAGTGTACCCCCAGGTCCCCCGCAAAATCAGCCCCAGCATTTT.

In nucleotides, the CDR3 is TGCGCCAGCAGCGGACAGGCAAACACTGAAGCTTTCTTT. It specifies CASSGQANTEAFF. This chain joins TRBV10-1 and TRBJ1-1; 7 nucleotides agree with TRBD1. This CDR3 is 13 amino acids long. Germline V gene lookup returns CDR1 WNHNN and CDR2 SYGVQD (reference sequence). Trimming cost V 6 bases and J 2 bases; bases outside gene matches: 3.

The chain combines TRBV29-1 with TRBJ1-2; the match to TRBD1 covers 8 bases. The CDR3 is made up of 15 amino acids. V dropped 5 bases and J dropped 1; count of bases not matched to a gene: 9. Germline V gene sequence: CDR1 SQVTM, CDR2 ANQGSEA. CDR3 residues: CSVRDTTGDNYGYTF. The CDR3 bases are TGCAGCGTTCGGGACACGACAGGGGATAACTATGGCTACACCTTC.

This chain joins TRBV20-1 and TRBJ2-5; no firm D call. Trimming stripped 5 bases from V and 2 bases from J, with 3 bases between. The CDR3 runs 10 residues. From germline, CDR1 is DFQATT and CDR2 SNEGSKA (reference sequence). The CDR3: CSAYQETQYF. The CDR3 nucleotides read TGCAGTGCTTATCAAGAGACCCAGTACTTC.

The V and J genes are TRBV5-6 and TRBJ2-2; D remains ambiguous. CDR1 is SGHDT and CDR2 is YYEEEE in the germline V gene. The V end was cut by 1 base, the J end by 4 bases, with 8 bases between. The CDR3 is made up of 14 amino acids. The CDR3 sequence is CASSLRGFTGELFF. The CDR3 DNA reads TGTGCCAGCAGCTTGAGAGGCTTCACCGGGGAGCTGTTTTTT. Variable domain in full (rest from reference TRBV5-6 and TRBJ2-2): DAGVTQSPTHLIKTRGQQVTLRCSPKSGHDTVSWYQQALGQGPQFIFQYYEEEERQRGNFPDRFSGHQFPNYSSELNVNALLLGDSALYLCASSLRGFTGELFFGEGSRLTVL.

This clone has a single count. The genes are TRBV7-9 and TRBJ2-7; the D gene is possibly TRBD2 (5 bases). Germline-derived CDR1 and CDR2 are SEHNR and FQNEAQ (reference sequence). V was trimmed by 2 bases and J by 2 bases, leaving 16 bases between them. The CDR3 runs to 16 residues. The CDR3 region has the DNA TGTGCCAGCAGCTTAAATAGGGCAGCGGTCACCTACGAGCAGTACTTC. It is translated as CASSLNRAAVTYEQYF.

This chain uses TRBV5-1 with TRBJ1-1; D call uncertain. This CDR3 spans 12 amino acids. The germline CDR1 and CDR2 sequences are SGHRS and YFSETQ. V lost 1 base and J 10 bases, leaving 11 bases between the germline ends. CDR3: CASSLSSNIAFF. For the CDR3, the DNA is TGCGCCAGCAGCTTGTCCTCTAATATAGCTTTCTTT.

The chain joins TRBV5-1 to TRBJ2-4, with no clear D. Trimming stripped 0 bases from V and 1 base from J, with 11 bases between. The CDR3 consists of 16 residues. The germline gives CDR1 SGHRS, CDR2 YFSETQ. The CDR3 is CASSLDWAAAKNIQYF. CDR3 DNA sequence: TGCGCCAGCAGCTTGGACTGGGCAGCTGCCAAAAACATTCAGTACTTC.

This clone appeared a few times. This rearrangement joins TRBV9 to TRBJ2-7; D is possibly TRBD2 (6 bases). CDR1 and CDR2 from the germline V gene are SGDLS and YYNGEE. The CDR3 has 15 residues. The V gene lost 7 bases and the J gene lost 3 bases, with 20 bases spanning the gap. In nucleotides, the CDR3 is TGTGCCAGCTCCCGTGTCGCGGGGAACTACTACGAGCAGTACTTC. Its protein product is CASSRVAGNYYEQYF. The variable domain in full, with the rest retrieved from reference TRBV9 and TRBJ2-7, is DSGVTQTPKHLITATGQRVTLRCSPRSGDLSVYWYQQSLDQGLQFLIQYYNGEERAKGNILERFSAQQFPDLHSELNLSSLELGDSALYFCASSRVAGNYYEQYFGPGTRLTVT.

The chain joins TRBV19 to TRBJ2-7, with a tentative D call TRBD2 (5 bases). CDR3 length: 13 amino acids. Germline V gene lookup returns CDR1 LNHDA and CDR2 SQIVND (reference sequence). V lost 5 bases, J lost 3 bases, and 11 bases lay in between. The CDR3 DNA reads TGTGCCAGTAGTCAGCACCGGGGCTACGAGCAGTACTTC. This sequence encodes CASSQHRGYEQYF.

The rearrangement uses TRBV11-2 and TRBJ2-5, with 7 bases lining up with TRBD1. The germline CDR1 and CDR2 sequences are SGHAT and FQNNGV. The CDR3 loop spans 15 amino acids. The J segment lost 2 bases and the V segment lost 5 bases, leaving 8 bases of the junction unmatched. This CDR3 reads CASSPGTVLQETQYF. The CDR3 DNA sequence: TGTGCCAGCAGCCCCGGGACAGTATTACAAGAGACCCAGTACTTC.

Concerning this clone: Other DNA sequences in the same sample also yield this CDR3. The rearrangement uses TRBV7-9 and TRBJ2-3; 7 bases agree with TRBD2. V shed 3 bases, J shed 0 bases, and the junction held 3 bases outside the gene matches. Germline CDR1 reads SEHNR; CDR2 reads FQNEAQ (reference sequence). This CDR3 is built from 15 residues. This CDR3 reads CASSLVSGSTDTQYF. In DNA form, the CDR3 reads TGTGCCAGCAGCTTGGTTAGCGGGAGCACAGATACGCAGTATTTT.

The CDR3, as DNA: TGCGCCAGCAGCTTGGCTGGGGGGGGCAATCAGCCCCAGCATTTT. This translates into CASSLAGGGNQPQHF. The chain has TRBV5-1 and TRBJ1-5; tentative D call: TRBD1 (5 bases). CDR1 is SGHRS, CDR2 YFSETQ, per germline. The CDR3 has 15 residues. V shed 0 bases and J shed 2 bases, with 9 bases lying between them.

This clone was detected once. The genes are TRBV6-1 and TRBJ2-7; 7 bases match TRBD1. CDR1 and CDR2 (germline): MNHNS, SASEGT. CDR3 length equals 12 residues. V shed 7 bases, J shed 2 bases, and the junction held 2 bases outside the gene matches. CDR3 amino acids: CASITGAYEQYF. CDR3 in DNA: TGTGCCAGCATCACAGGGGCCTACGAGCAGTACTTC.

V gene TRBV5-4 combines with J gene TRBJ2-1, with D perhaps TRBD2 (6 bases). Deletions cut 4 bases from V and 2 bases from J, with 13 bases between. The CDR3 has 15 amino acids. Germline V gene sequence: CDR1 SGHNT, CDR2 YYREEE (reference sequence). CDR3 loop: CASSRTGAAYNEQFF. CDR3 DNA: TGTGCCAGCAGCCGGACGGGAGCTGCCTACAATGAGCAGTTCTTC.

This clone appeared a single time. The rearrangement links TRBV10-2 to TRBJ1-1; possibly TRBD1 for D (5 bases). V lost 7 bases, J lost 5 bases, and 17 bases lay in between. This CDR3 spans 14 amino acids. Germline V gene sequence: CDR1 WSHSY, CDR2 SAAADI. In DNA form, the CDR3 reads TGCGCCAGCAAGTCAACCGACAGAATTACTGAAGCTTTCTTT. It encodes CASKSTDRITEAFF.

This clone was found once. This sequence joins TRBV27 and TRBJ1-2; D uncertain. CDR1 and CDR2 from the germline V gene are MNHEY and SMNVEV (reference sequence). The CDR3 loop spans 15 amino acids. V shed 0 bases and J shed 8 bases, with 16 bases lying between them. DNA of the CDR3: TGTGCCAGCAGTTTATCAGGCCTAGGCGTCGTAGGCTACACCTTC. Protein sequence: CASSLSGLGVVGYTF.

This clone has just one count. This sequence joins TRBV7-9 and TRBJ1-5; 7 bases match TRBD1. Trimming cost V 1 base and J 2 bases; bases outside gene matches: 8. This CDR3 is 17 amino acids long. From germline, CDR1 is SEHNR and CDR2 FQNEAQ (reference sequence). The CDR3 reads CASSLGRQGGRNQPQHF. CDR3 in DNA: TGTGCCAGCAGCTTAGGGCGACAGGGCGGTCGCAATCAGCCCCAGCATTTT.

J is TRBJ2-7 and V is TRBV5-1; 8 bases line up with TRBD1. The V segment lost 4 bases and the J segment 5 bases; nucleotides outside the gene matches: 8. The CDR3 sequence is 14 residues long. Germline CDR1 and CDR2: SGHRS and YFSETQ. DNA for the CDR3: TGCGCCAGCAGCCAGAGACAGGGGATGGACGAGCAGTACTTC. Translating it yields CASSQRQGMDEQYF. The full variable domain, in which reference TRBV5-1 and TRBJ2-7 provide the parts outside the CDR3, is KAGVTQTPRYLIKTRGQQVTLSCSPISGHRSVSWYQQTPGQGLQFLFEYFSETQRNKGNFPGRFSGRQFSNSRSEMNVSTLELGDSALYLCASSQRQGMDEQYFGPGTRLTVT.

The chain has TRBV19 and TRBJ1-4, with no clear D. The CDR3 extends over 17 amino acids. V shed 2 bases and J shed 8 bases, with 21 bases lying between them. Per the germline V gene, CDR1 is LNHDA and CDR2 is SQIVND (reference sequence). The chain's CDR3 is CASSIPPRGSAGEKLFF. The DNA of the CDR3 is TGTGCCAGTAGTATACCCCCCCGGGGTTCTGCCGGAGAAAAACTGTTTTTT.

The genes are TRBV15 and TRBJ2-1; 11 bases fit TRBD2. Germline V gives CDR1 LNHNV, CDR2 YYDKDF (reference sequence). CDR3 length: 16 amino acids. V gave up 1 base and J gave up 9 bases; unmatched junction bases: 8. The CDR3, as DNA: TGTGCCACCAGCAGAGTTTTACTAGCGGGAGCGGGTGAGCAGTTCTTC. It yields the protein CATSRVLLAGAGEQFF.

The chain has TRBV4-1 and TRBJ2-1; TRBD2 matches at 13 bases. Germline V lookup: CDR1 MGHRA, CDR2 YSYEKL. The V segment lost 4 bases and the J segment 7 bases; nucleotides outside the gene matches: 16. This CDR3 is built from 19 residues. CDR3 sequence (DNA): TGCGCCAGCAGCCGGGACGCAACTAGCGGGAGGGCAGGGGTAAATGAGCAGTTCTTC. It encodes CASSRDATSGRAGVNEQFF.